A single sample gave rise to the 29 T cell receptor beta chains below, sequenced in a study of blood T cell repertoires in COVID-19. Repertoires were generated with immunoSEQ multiplex PCR, while TCRdb's copy carries only in-frame clones and drops some. The sample has 90,000 to 150,000 clones; approximately 81% are singletons. The sample comprised peripheral blood. Receptors originate from a woman older than 75 with acute or convalescent COVID-19.

The chain has TRBV6-2 or TRBV6-3 and TRBJ2-7; 14 nucleotides line up with TRBD2. V shed 4 bases, J shed 2 bases, and the junction held 13 bases outside the gene matches. Germline values: CDR1 MNHEY, CDR2 SVGEGT. CDR3 size: 19 residues. The chain's CDR3 is CASSFPTSGGAVSPYEQYF. CDR3 bases: TGTGCCAGCAGTTTCCCGACTAGCGGGGGGGCCGTGTCGCCCTACGAGCAGTACTTC.

This clone was counted between two and nine times. For the CDR3, the DNA is TGTGCCACCAGCGGAAATCCGGGACTAGCGGGGGTCTCCTACAATGAGCAGTTCTTC. It yields the protein CATSGNPGLAGVSYNEQFF. This chain uses TRBV15 with TRBJ2-1, with 14 bases matching TRBD2. The CDR3 has 19 residues. V trimming: 5 bases; J trimming: 0 bases; junction bases outside the gene matches: 9. The germline gives CDR1 LNHNV, CDR2 YYDKDF (reference sequence).

The chain links TRBV11-2 to TRBJ2-7; no clear D gene. CDR3 length equals 12 residues. V gave up 3 bases and J gave up 2 bases, with 5 bases separating them. CDR1 and CDR2 (germline): SGHAT, FQNNGV. The CDR3 sequence: CASSFTTYEQYF. CDR3 nucleotides: TGTGCCAGCAGCTTTACTACCTACGAGCAGTACTTC.

The rearrangement joins TRBV10-1 to TRBJ1-1, with TRBD1 matching 9 bases. CDR1 WNHNN and CDR2 SYGVQD come from the germline V gene (reference sequence). This CDR3 region has 18 residues. Trimming took 7 bases from V and 6 from J; bases not matched to a gene: 21. The DNA of the CDR3 is TGCGCCAGCACCGAGAAGTGGCCGGGGACAGGGCTTTTGGCTGAAGCTTTCTTT. Amino acids: CASTEKWPGTGLLAEAFF.

V and J are TRBV12-3 or TRBV12-4 and TRBJ1-2; no clear D gene. V was pared by 7 bases and J by 4 bases, with 10 bases between. This CDR3 has 12 residues. CDR3 residues: CASTEDFYGYTF. CDR3 in DNA: TGTGCCAGCACCGAGGACTTCTATGGCTACACCTTC.

J is TRBJ1-2 and V is TRBV15; no reliable D call. V was clipped by 0 bases and J by 8 bases, with 10 bases between them. The CDR3 totals 13 residues. Germline-derived CDR1 and CDR2 are LNHNV and YYDKDF (reference sequence). The CDR3 bases are TGTGCCACCAGCAGAGATCTACGCGGGGGCTACACCTTC. It specifies CATSRDLRGGYTF.

The rearrangement joins TRBV6-5 to TRBJ1-2; 9 bases align to TRBD1. Germline trimming cut 8 bases from V and 12 bases from J; bases unmatched to any gene: 10. The CDR3 is 12 residues long. The germline V gene encodes CDR1 MNHEY and CDR2 SVGAGI. Here the CDR3 DNA reads TGTGCCAGCGGCCAAAGGACAGGGGCGAACACCTTC. It is translated as CASGQRTGANTF.

In DNA, the CDR3 is TGTGCCAGCAGCTCCGGACTACTCGGGACCGAGCAGTACTTC. It codes for CASSSGLLGTEQYF. The V call is TRBV7-2, the J call TRBJ2-7, with D perhaps TRBD2 (6 bases). The CDR3 length is 14 residues. The germline V and J ends were trimmed by 4 bases and 6 bases, with 16 bases remaining between them. CDR1 and CDR2 from the germline V gene are SGHTA and FQGNSA.

The chain recombines TRBV18 with TRBJ1-2, with D unclear. Trimming took off 2 bases at V and 8 bases at J, with 15 bases between the two ends. The V gene's germline CDR1 is KGHSH and CDR2 LQKENI. The CDR3 is made up of 14 amino acids. Here the CDR3 DNA reads TGTGCCAGCTCACCAAACCGCTCCGAGAGGGGCTACACCTTC. Encoded protein: CASSPNRSERGYTF.

The V gene is TRBV6-5, the J gene TRBJ1-5; D is unclear. V shed 7 bases and J shed 2 bases, with 15 bases lying between them. The germline V gene encodes CDR1 MNHEY and CDR2 SVGAGI. The CDR3 is 15 amino acids. This CDR3 reads CASTYEGGGNQPQHF. The CDR3 coding sequence is TGTGCCAGCACCTATGAGGGTGGGGGCAATCAGCCCCAGCATTTT.

This sequence joins TRBV6-5 and TRBJ1-1, with no clear D. Germline V gene lookup returns CDR1 MNHEY and CDR2 SVGAGI. The CDR3 is 13 residues long. With 5 bases removed from V and 1 base from J, the gap between germline ends came to 8 bases. DNA for the CDR3: TGTGCCAGCAGTCCCCCGGGGAACACTGAAGCTTTCTTT. This translates into CASSPPGNTEAFF.

The chain joins TRBV19 to TRBJ1-5, with D unresolved. CDR1 is LNHDA and CDR2 is SQIVND in the germline V gene (reference sequence). There are 14 residues in the CDR3. The germline V and J ends were trimmed by 6 bases and 1 base, with 10 bases remaining between them. CDR3 residues: CASSRGRSNQPQHF. DNA of the CDR3: TGTGCCAGTAGCCGCGGAAGAAGCAATCAGCCCCAGCATTTT. Drawing the rest from reference TRBV19 and TRBJ1-5, the complete variable domain is DGGITQSPKYLFRKEGQNVTLSCEQNLNHDAMYWYRQDPGQGLRLIYYSQIVNDFQKGDIAEGYSVSREKKESFPLTVTSAQKNPTAFYLCASSRGRSNQPQHFGDGTRLSIL.

This clone was seen a handful of times. The chain is built from TRBV10-2 and TRBJ1-2; 10 bases agree with TRBD1. Trimming at V came to 5 bases and at J to 7 bases, leaving 7 bases not matched to a gene. Germline V gene sequence: CDR1 WSHSY, CDR2 SAAADI. This CDR3 has 14 residues. In nucleotides, the CDR3 is TGCGCCAGCAGTCCCGGGACAGGGGTTGGTGGCTACACCTTC. It specifies CASSPGTGVGGYTF.

The chain has TRBV5-6 and TRBJ2-3; D gene ambiguous. The CDR3 spans 14 residues. The germline V gene has CDR1 SGHDT and CDR2 YYEEEE. The V end was cut by 0 bases, the J end by 3 bases, with 8 bases between. The CDR3 DNA is TGTGCCAGCAGCTTGGTTCCAGTAACAGATACGCAGTATTTT. Translated: CASSLVPVTDTQYF. Combining the CDR3 with reference TRBV5-6 and TRBJ2-3 gives the whole variable domain DAGVTQSPTHLIKTRGQQVTLRCSPKSGHDTVSWYQQALGQGPQFIFQYYEEEERQRGNFPDRFSGHQFPNYSSELNVNALLLGDSALYLCASSLVPVTDTQYFGPGTRLTVL.

The chain combines TRBV7-2 with TRBJ1-4; D might be TRBD1 (6 bases). The germline V and J ends were trimmed by 5 bases and 8 bases, with 15 bases remaining between them. Germline values: CDR1 SGHTA, CDR2 FQGNSA. CDR3 length: 14 residues. DNA of the CDR3: TGTGCCAGCAGCCCGGCGGCAGGGGACGAAAAACTGTTTTTT. Translation gives CASSPAAGDEKLFF.

The V call is TRBV4-3, the J call TRBJ2-2; D is possibly TRBD2 (7 bases). V was pared by 0 bases and J by 2 bases, with 10 bases between. The germline gives CDR1 LGHNA, CDR2 YSLEER. The CDR3 spans 16 residues. CDR3 DNA sequence: TGCGCCAGCAGCCAAGAGGGAGGGGGTAACACCGGGGAGCTGTTTTTT. Its translation is CASSQEGGGNTGELFF.

The chain carries TRBV5-5 and TRBJ1-5; 7 nucleotides align to TRBD1. V lost 5 bases and J lost 6; bases outside the gene matches: 8. The CDR3 runs 14 residues. Germline CDR1 SGHKS, CDR2 YYEKEE (reference sequence). CDR3 coding DNA: TGTGCCAGCAGTTCCGGACAGGACGGTCAGCCCCAGCATTTT. Translating it yields CASSSGQDGQPQHF.

V and J are TRBV3-1 (or the pseudogene TRBV3-2) and TRBJ2-3; D possibly corresponds to TRBD1 (5 bases). The CDR3 has 14 amino acids. Germline-derived CDR1 and CDR2 are LGHDT and YNNKEL (reference sequence). V shed 4 bases and J shed 9 bases, with 17 bases lying between them. CDR3 in DNA: TGTGCCAGCAGCCCTGGCCCCAGGGAAAGGACGCAGTATTTT. This encodes CASSPGPRERTQYF.

The chain joins TRBV29-1 to TRBJ1-1; D not certain. The germline CDR1 and CDR2 sequences are SQVTM and ANQGSEA. The CDR3 has 13 residues. V was clipped by 2 bases and J by 4 bases, with 11 bases between them. This CDR3 is CSVEKTEGTEAFF. CDR3 nucleotides: TGCAGCGTTGAAAAGACTGAGGGCACTGAAGCTTTCTTT.

The chain combines TRBV5-1 with TRBJ1-2; TRBD1 might be the D (5 bases). CDR1 is SGHRS and CDR2 is YFSETQ in the germline V gene. The CDR3 contains 15 residues. V lost 4 bases, J lost 4 bases, and 17 bases lay in between. CDR3 residues: CASSLEAGGSYGYTF. The CDR3, as DNA: TGCGCCAGCAGCCTGGAGGCTGGGGGGAGCTATGGCTACACCTTC.

The chain is built from TRBV29-1 and TRBJ1-1, with a weak D call TRBD1 (5 bases). Per the germline V gene, CDR1 is SQVTM and CDR2 is ANQGSEA. The CDR3 has 12 residues. V lost 5 bases and J lost 2, with 9 bases in between. Written as DNA, the CDR3 is TGCAGCGTTTGGGGCAGCAACACTGAAGCTTTCTTT. Translating gives CSVWGSNTEAFF.

In its sample, this clone was seen a few times. The V gene is TRBV4-2, the J gene TRBJ1-2; possibly TRBD1 for D (6 bases). The V and J ends lost 2 bases and 6 bases respectively, with 16 bases between them. Germline CDR1 reads LGHNA; CDR2 reads YNFKEQ. The CDR3 is 15 amino acids. DNA for the CDR3: TGTGCCAGCAGCCAACCCTCCCGGGACACCAATGGCTACACCTTC. Its translation: CASSQPSRDTNGYTF.

The genes are TRBV7-8 and TRBJ2-2; D might be TRBD2 (6 bases). This CDR3 is built from 14 residues. The V gene's germline CDR1 is SGHVS and CDR2 FQNEAQ. Trimming left V 4 bases short and J 5 bases short, with 11 bases between. In nucleotides, the CDR3 is TGTGCCAGCAGCTACCTCCGGGAGACCGGGGAGCTGTTTTTT. It encodes CASSYLRETGELFF.

The V call is TRBV7-3, the J call TRBJ1-1, with TRBD1 as a possible D gene (6 bases). CDR1 and CDR2 (germline): SGHTA, FQGTGA. The CDR3 has 14 residues. V was trimmed by 7 bases and J by 3 bases, leaving 15 bases between them. Here the CDR3 DNA reads TGTGCCAGCAAAGGGGGGGCGGCCTACACTGAAGCTTTCTTT. Translation: CASKGGAAYTEAFF.

The rearrangement uses TRBV4-2 and TRBJ1-5; 9 bases are shared with TRBD1. CDR3 size: 16 residues. The germline V gene has CDR1 LGHNA and CDR2 YNFKEQ. Trimming cost V 3 bases and J 0 bases; bases outside gene matches: 3. The CDR3 region has the DNA TGTGCCAGCAGCCAGGGACAGGGCAATAGCAATCAGCCCCAGCATTTT. Its protein product is CASSQGQGNSNQPQHF.

The rearrangement joins TRBV6-6 to TRBJ2-7, with a weak D call TRBD2 (6 bases). Trimming cost V 0 bases and J 4 bases, with 10 bases left between them. Germline CDR1 reads MNHNY; CDR2 reads SVGAGI (reference sequence). The CDR3 is 14 residues long. The CDR3 protein is CASSYSMGRYEQYF. As DNA, the CDR3 is TGTGCCAGCAGTTACTCGATGGGGAGGTACGAGCAGTACTTC.

A single count supports this clone. The chain employs TRBV7-2 and TRBJ1-4; 9 bases map to TRBD1. J gave up 8 bases and V 5 bases, and 9 bases lay outside the gene matches. The CDR3 has 15 residues. Germline CDR1 SGHTA, CDR2 FQGNSA. The DNA of the CDR3 is TGTGCCAGCAGCCCGCCGACAGGGGGAAGCGAAAAACTGTTTTTT. It codes for CASSPPTGGSEKLFF. The full variable domain, rest sourced from reference TRBV7-2 and TRBJ1-4, is GAGVSQSPSNKVTEKGKDVELRCDPISGHTALYWYRQSLGQGLEFLIYFQGNSAPDKSGLPSDRFSAERTGGSVSTLTIQRTQQEDSAVYLCASSPPTGGSEKLFFGSGTQLSVL.

J is TRBJ1-6 and V is TRBV18; 8 bases agree with TRBD1. The V gene's germline CDR1 is KGHSH and CDR2 LQKENI. The CDR3 has 17 amino acids. Germline trimming cut 4 bases from V and 0 bases from J; bases unmatched to any gene: 5. This CDR3 is CASSRDRSSSYNSPLHF. The CDR3 bases are TGTGCCAGCTCACGGGACAGGTCCAGCTCCTATAATTCACCCCTCCACTTT.

The chain uses TRBV5-6 and TRBJ1-2, with a possible D match to TRBD1 (6 bases). V lost 4 bases and J 4 bases, leaving 20 bases between the germline ends. Germline assignment: CDR1 SGHDT and CDR2 YYEEEE. The CDR3 consists of 16 residues. Here the CDR3 reads CASSLFGGGASYGYTF. DNA of the CDR3: TGTGCCAGCAGCCTCTTTGGTGGGGGCGCGAGCTATGGCTACACCTTC. Looking up the rest from reference TRBV5-6 and TRBJ1-2 gives the full variable domain: DAGVTQSPTHLIKTRGQQVTLRCSPKSGHDTVSWYQQALGQGPQFIFQYYEEEERQRGNFPDRFSGHQFPNYSSELNVNALLLGDSALYLCASSLFGGGASYGYTFGSGTRLTVV.